Following are 30 T cell receptor beta chains from one sample sequenced in a study of neurological immune-mediated disorders. Each CDR3 protein is one row after TCRdb ran MiXCR on the 5' RACE reads. The sample shows approximately 74,000 distinct CDR3 sequences, around 5.2% of them seen only once. Sequencing used PBMCs. Receptors were obtained from a man in his late teens or twenties with multiple sclerosis.

This clonotype was recorded at least ten times. The chain employs TRBV5-1 and TRBJ2-7; possibly TRBD2 for D (5 bases). The CDR3 is 13 amino acids. Deletions cut 1 base from V and 3 bases from J, with 8 bases between. Per germline, CDR1 SGHRS and CDR2 YFSETQ. For the CDR3, the DNA is TGCGCCAGCAGCTTGCCAGCGGACTACGAGCAGTACTTC. This gives the protein CASSLPADYEQYF.

This clonotype was recorded at least ten times. The chain combines TRBV3-1 with TRBJ2-2; 8 bases are a match to TRBD2. The V segment lost 3 bases and the J segment 6 bases; nucleotides outside the gene matches: 3. Germline CDR1 and CDR2: LGHDT and YNNKEL (reference sequence). This CDR3 has 14 amino acids. The DNA for the CDR3 is TGTGCCAGCAGCCAGCCGGGGGGGGCCGGGGAGCTGTTTTTT. This codes for CASSQPGGAGELFF.

This clonotype was seen at least ten times. The chain couples TRBV20-1 to TRBJ1-4; D is possibly TRBD1 (5 bases). The CDR3 covers 13 residues. The V end was cut by 4 bases, the J end by 7 bases, with 13 bases between. CDR1 is DFQATT and CDR2 is SNEGSKA in the germline V gene (reference sequence). CDR3 residues: CSANGGSGEKLFF. The CDR3 DNA reads as TGCAGTGCTAATGGGGGATCCGGTGAAAAACTGTTTTTT.

This clonotype was observed many times. The rearrangement links TRBV21-1 to TRBJ2-7. TRBV21-1 is assigned pseudogene status. The CDR3 has 16 amino acids. DNA for the CDR3: TGTGCCAGCAGCAAAGGAGGTGGGGTTCGACACTACGAGCAGTACTTC. It yields the protein CASSKGGGVRHYEQYF.

This clonotype has a count of ten or more. V is TRBV9 and J is TRBJ2-2; 7 bases align to TRBD2. CDR1 and CDR2 from the germline V gene are SGDLS and YYNGEE. CDR3 length: 14 amino acids. J gave up 5 bases and V 0 bases, and 1 base lay outside the gene matches. CDR3 protein: CASSVGGSTGELFF. The DNA of the CDR3 is TGTGCCAGCAGCGTAGGCGGGAGTACCGGGGAGCTGTTTTTT.

The chain joins TRBV5-1 to TRBJ2-7; D is undetermined. The length of the CDR3 is 15 residues. Germline lookup yields CDR1 SGHRS and CDR2 YFSETQ. V was cut by 3 bases and J by 3 bases, with 16 bases left in between. The CDR3 sequence is CASSYAQGRFYEQYF. The CDR3 coding sequence is TGCGCCAGCAGCTATGCTCAAGGAAGGTTCTACGAGCAGTACTTC. The complete variable domain, with remaining parts taken from reference TRBV5-1 and TRBJ2-7, reads KAGVTQTPRYLIKTRGQQVTLSCSPISGHRSVSWYQQTPGQGLQFLFEYFSETQRNKGNFPGRFSGRQFSNSRSEMNVSTLELGDSALYLCASSYAQGRFYEQYFGPGTRLTVT.

This clonotype has a count of ten or more. The rearrangement links TRBV24-1 to TRBJ2-2; D gene uncertain. V was shortened by 3 bases and J by 4 bases, with 8 bases between the two germline ends. Germline CDR1 and CDR2: KGHDR and SFDVKD. This CDR3 has 14 residues. CDR3 bases: TGTGCCACCAGTGATATACACCTCACCGGGGAGCTGTTTTTT. Its protein is CATSDIHLTGELFF.

The table lists this clonotype with many counts. The V call is TRBV5-6, the J call TRBJ1-6; D remains ambiguous. The CDR3 runs to 15 residues. The V gene lost 2 bases and the J gene lost 1 base, with 7 bases spanning the gap. Germline CDR1 is SGHDT and CDR2 is YYEEEE. DNA of the CDR3: TGTGCCAGCAGCTTTAGGCAGTCCTATAATTCACCCCTCCACTTT. This codes for CASSFRQSYNSPLHF.

Many counts were recorded for this clonotype. The chain is built from TRBV15 and TRBJ1-5; weak D call: TRBD1 (6 bases). Germline values: CDR1 LNHNV, CDR2 YYDKDF (reference sequence). With 3 bases removed from V and 0 bases from J, the gap between germline ends came to 21 bases. The CDR3 spans 19 residues. CDR3: CATSSQRLDSRYSNQPQHF. DNA for the CDR3: TGTGCCACCAGCAGCCAGCGCCTGGACAGCCGTTATAGCAATCAGCCCCAGCATTTT.

This clonotype was recorded many times. The chain combines TRBV5-1 with TRBJ2-1; perhaps TRBD2 as D (6 bases). This CDR3 is built from 16 residues. The germline V gene encodes CDR1 SGHRS and CDR2 YFSETQ. Between the trimmed V and J ends, which lost 4 bases and 4 bases, there was a span of 18 bases. CDR3 sequence (DNA): TGCGCCAGCAGCCAAATCTTCCGGGACTTGTACAATGAGCAGTTCTTC. Protein sequence: CASSQIFRDLYNEQFF. The full variable domain, in which reference TRBV5-1 and TRBJ2-1 provide the parts outside the CDR3, is KAGVTQTPRYLIKTRGQQVTLSCSPISGHRSVSWYQQTPGQGLQFLFEYFSETQRNKGNFPGRFSGRQFSNSRSEMNVSTLELGDSALYLCASSQIFRDLYNEQFFGPGTRLTVL.

Many counts were recorded for this clonotype. This rearrangement joins TRBV7-2 to TRBJ1-1; D remains ambiguous. The ends were cut back, 5 bases at V and 4 bases at J, with 17 bases in the middle. CDR1 is SGHTA, CDR2 FQGNSA, per germline. This CDR3 spans 15 amino acids. The CDR3 reads CASSAPAGLGTEAFF. CDR3 nucleotides: TGTGCCAGCAGCGCCCCGGCCGGGCTTGGCACTGAAGCTTTCTTT.

This clonotype was seen many times. A read error may account for a junction end that differs from germline. V is TRBV7-7 and J is TRBJ2-5, with D maybe TRBD2 (6 bases). This CDR3 spans 14 amino acids. The germline CDR1 and CDR2 sequences are SSHAT and FNYEAQ (reference sequence). Here the CDR3 reads CASSFGGSQETQYF. The CDR3 DNA follows: TGTGCTAGCAGCTTCGGAGGGAGCCAAGAGACCCAGTACTTC.

This clonotype turned up a few times. This rearrangement joins TRBV19 to TRBJ2-5, with 7 bases aligning to TRBD2. Germline CDR1 reads LNHDA; CDR2 reads SQIVND (reference sequence). The CDR3 length is 14 residues. Trimming removed 11 bases from V and 5 bases from J; junction bases left unmatched: 14. The CDR3 sequence: CAASGAGEWETQYF. Here the CDR3 DNA reads TGTGCCGCGAGCGGGGCGGGGGAATGGGAGACCCAGTACTTC.

This clonotype was counted at least ten times. J is TRBJ2-2 and V is TRBV5-1, with D perhaps TRBD1 (5 bases). The CDR3 totals 14 residues. Germline CDR1 is SGHRS and CDR2 is YFSETQ. The germline V and J ends were trimmed by 3 bases and 4 bases, with 10 bases remaining between them. CDR3 DNA: TGCGCCAGCAGCTCGACAGCCAGCACCGGGGAGCTGTTTTTT. Encoded protein: CASSSTASTGELFF.

This clonotype was detected ten times or more. This sequence joins TRBV3-1 and TRBJ1-2, with a weak D call TRBD1 (5 bases). The germline V gene encodes CDR1 LGHDT and CDR2 YNNKEL (reference sequence). This CDR3 is built from 17 residues. The V gene lost 1 base and the J gene lost 4 bases, with 19 bases spanning the gap. The CDR3 reads CASSQVGAGLRGYGYTF. The CDR3 DNA reads TGTGCCAGCAGCCAAGTCGGGGCAGGCCTGAGGGGCTATGGCTACACCTTC.

This clonotype was seen many times. The chain links TRBV6-6 to TRBJ1-1; 8 bases are shared with TRBD1. Per germline, CDR1 MNHNY and CDR2 SVGAGI (reference sequence). V shed 6 bases, J shed 0 bases, and the junction held 3 bases outside the gene matches. CDR3 size: 14 residues. CDR3 region: CASSQGQVNTEAFF. For the CDR3, the DNA is TGTGCCAGCAGCCAGGGACAGGTGAACACTGAAGCTTTCTTT.

In its sample, this clonotype was seen a few times. This may come from a read error, since a much larger clone is one base off. The rearrangement joins TRBV5-1 to TRBJ2-1, with D uncertain. Germline CDR1 SGHRS, CDR2 YFSETQ. V was pared by 0 bases and J by 1 base, with 11 bases between. The CDR3 runs to 16 residues. The chain's CDR3 is CASSLAGARSYNEQFF. The CDR3 DNA sequence: TGCGCCAGCAGCTTGGCGGGTGCAAGATCCTACAATGAGCAGTTCTTC.

This clonotype was seen many times. The J gene is TRBJ2-2, the V gene TRBV24-1; D not certain. The CDR3 has 12 amino acids. V lost 9 bases and J lost 7, with 11 bases in between. Per the germline V gene, CDR1 is KGHDR and CDR2 is SFDVKD. The CDR3 spells CATRYGGGELFF. DNA for the CDR3: TGTGCCACCCGTTACGGTGGCGGGGAGCTGTTTTTT.

This clonotype has a handful of counts. The chain carries TRBV7-2 and TRBJ2-7, with 10 bases lining up with TRBD1. J was trimmed by 4 bases and V by 3 bases; bases with no gene match: 3. This CDR3 is 14 amino acids long. Germline V CDR1 and CDR2: SGHTA, FQGNSA. CDR3 residues: CASSFGTGVYEQYF. CDR3 coding DNA: TGTGCCAGCAGCTTCGGGACAGGGGTATACGAGCAGTACTTC.

This clonotype was detected only once. This chain connects TRBV20-1 to TRBJ2-1; TRBD2 matches at 12 bases. Germline CDR1 is DFQATT and CDR2 is SNEGSKA (reference sequence). The CDR3 has 17 amino acids. Unmatched junction bases numbered 10, after V lost 3 bases and J lost 4 bases. The CDR3 coding sequence is TGCAGTGCTAGTGGGGGAACTAGCGGGAGGATGTACAATGAGCAGTTCTTC. Translating it yields CSASGGTSGRMYNEQFF.

This clonotype occurred many times. The chain uses TRBV7-6 and TRBJ2-7; D perhaps matches TRBD2 (6 bases). Germline V gene sequence: CDR1 SGHVS, CDR2 FNYEAQ. This CDR3 spans 15 amino acids. The V end lost 1 base, the J end lost 0 bases, and 10 bases lay between the germline ends. The CDR3 sequence: CASSLVYGSSYEQYF. The CDR3 coding sequence is TGTGCCAGCAGCTTAGTGTACGGGAGCTCCTACGAGCAGTACTTC.

The CDR3 sequence: CASSPGVASTDTQYF. As DNA, the CDR3 is TGTGCCAGCAGCCCCGGAGTTGCTAGCACAGATACGCAGTATTTT. This chain links TRBV7-9 with TRBJ2-3; D remains unclear. The CDR3 sequence is 15 residues long. Between the trimmed V and J ends, which lost 5 bases and 0 bases, there was a span of 12 bases. The V gene's germline CDR1 is SEHNR and CDR2 FQNEAQ (reference sequence).

This clonotype was seen many times. This chain uses TRBV5-1 with TRBJ2-7; D perhaps matches TRBD1 (7 bases). The CDR3 length is 17 residues. V gave up 2 bases and J gave up 3 bases, with 21 bases separating them. CDR1 SGHRS and CDR2 YFSETQ come from the germline V gene. Written as DNA, the CDR3 is TGCGCCAGCAGCTTATCAGGGGGGATTGGGGCCTACTACGAGCAGTACTTC. Amino acid sequence: CASSLSGGIGAYYEQYF. The full variable domain, with the rest looked up from reference TRBV5-1 and TRBJ2-7, is KAGVTQTPRYLIKTRGQQVTLSCSPISGHRSVSWYQQTPGQGLQFLFEYFSETQRNKGNFPGRFSGRQFSNSRSEMNVSTLELGDSALYLCASSLSGGIGAYYEQYFGPGTRLTVT.

The chain recombines TRBV5-1 with TRBJ2-7; D is tentatively TRBD1 or TRBD2 (5 bases each). Germline V gene data show CDR1 as SGHRS and CDR2 as YFSETQ. This CDR3 has 11 amino acids. This CDR3 reads CASSLAQGPTV. For the CDR3, the DNA is TGCGCCAGCAGCTTGGCCCAGGGACCGACGGTC.

This clonotype was picked up many times. Its ends do not fully match the called genes, so a read error is possible. The chain couples TRBV12-3 or TRBV12-4 to TRBJ2-7, with 12 positions matching TRBD2. The CDR3 loop spans 14 amino acids. DNA of the CDR3: TGTGCCAGCAGTCTAGCGGGAGGGGGCTACGAGCAGTACTTC. Translation: CASSLAGGGYEQYF.

Ten or more counts support this clonotype. At one of its ends the junction is not consistent with the germline gene, which may arise from a read error. The rearrangement links TRBV5-1 to TRBJ1-6, with a possible D match to TRBD1 (6 bases). Looked up from germline, CDR1 is SGHRS and CDR2 is YFSETQ. The CDR3 contains 16 residues. The CDR3 sequence: CASSFGGYSYNSPLNF. CDR3 DNA: TGCGCCAGCAGCTTTGGGGGCTACTCCTATAATTCACCCCTCAACTTT. The full variable domain, rest sourced from reference TRBV5-1 and TRBJ1-6, is KAGVTQTPRYLIKTRGQQVTLSCSPISGHRSVSWYQQTPGQGLQFLFEYFSETQRNKGNFPGRFSGRQFSNSRSEMNVSTLELGDSALYLCASSFGGYSYNSPLNFGNGTRLTVT.

In this sample, this clonotype turned up many times. V gene TRBV2 combines with J gene TRBJ2-1; 9 nucleotides align to TRBD2. Germline CDR1 is SNHLY and CDR2 is FYNNEI. The CDR3 totals 15 residues. Losses at the gene ends were 3 bases for V and 10 bases for J; bases not matched to a gene: 10. The CDR3, as DNA: TGTGCCAGCAGTGAGGGCGGGGGGGCGGTAAACGAGCAGTTCTTC. Its translation: CASSEGGGAVNEQFF. Supplemented by reference TRBV2 and TRBJ2-1, the full variable domain reads EPEVTQTPSHQVTQMGQEVILRCVPISNHLYFYWYRQILGQKVEFLVSFYNNEISEKSEIFDDQFSVERPDGSNFTLKIRSTKLEDSAMYFCASSEGGGAVNEQFFGPGTRLTVL.

The rearrangement joins TRBV28 to TRBJ1-2; no reliable D call. The CDR3 covers 13 residues. Germline V gene sequence: CDR1 MDHEN, CDR2 SYDVKM. Trimming stripped 5 bases from V and 2 bases from J, with 9 bases between. CDR3 sequence reads: CASSPKGNYGYTF. The CDR3 DNA reads TGTGCCAGCAGTCCAAAGGGAAACTATGGCTACACCTTC.

This clonotype was observed at least ten times. The chain joins TRBV5-5 to TRBJ2-2, with TRBD1 matching over 8 bases. This CDR3 has 15 residues. The V gene end was trimmed by 1 base and the J gene end by 6 bases; junction bases not matched to a gene: 5. The germline V gene encodes CDR1 SGHKS and CDR2 YYEKEE (reference sequence). CDR3 amino acids: CASSLRTGSPGELFF. DNA for the CDR3: TGTGCCAGCAGCTTGAGGACAGGGTCCCCCGGGGAGCTGTTTTTT.

This clonotype has a count of ten or more. The chain uses TRBV5-1 and TRBJ2-7; D is unresolved. The CDR3 loop spans 11 amino acids. V was cut by 3 bases and J by 2 bases, with 3 bases left in between. Germline V gives CDR1 SGHRS, CDR2 YFSETQ. The CDR3 DNA reads as TGCGCCAGCAGCTGGACCTACGAGCAGTACTTC. This codes for CASSWTYEQYF.